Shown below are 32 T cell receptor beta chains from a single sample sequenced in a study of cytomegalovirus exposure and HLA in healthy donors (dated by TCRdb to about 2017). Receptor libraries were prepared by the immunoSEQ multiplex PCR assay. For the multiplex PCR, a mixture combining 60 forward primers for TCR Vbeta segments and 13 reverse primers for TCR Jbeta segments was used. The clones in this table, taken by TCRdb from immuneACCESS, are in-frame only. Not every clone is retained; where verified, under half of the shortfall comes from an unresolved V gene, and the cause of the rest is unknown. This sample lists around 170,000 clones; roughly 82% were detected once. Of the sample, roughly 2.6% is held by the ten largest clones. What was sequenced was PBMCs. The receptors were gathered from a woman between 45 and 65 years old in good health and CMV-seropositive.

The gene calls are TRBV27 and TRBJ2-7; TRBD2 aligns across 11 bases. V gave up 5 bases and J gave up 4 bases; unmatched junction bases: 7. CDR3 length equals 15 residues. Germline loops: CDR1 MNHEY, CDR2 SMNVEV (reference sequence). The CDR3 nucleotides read TGTGCCAGCAGTCCGACTAGCGGGGTGACATACGAGCAGTACTTC. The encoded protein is CASSPTSGVTYEQYF.

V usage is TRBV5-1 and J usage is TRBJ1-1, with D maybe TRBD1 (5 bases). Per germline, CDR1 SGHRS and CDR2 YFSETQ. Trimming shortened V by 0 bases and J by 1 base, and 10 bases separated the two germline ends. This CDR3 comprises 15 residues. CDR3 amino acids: CASSLEAGGNTEAFF. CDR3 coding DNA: TGCGCCAGCAGCTTGGAGGCGGGGGGGAACACTGAAGCTTTCTTT.

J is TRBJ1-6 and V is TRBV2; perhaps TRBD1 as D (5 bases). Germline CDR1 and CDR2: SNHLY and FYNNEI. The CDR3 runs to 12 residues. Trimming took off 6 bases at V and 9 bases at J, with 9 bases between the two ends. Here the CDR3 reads CASSRDFSPLHF. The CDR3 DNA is TGTGCCAGCAGCAGGGACTTTTCACCCCTCCACTTT.

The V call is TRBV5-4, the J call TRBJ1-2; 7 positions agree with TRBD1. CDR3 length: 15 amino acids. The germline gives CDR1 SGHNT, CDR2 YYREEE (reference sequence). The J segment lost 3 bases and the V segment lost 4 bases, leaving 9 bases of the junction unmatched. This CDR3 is CASSQGQEGDYGYTF. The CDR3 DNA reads TGTGCCAGCAGCCAAGGACAGGAGGGGGACTATGGCTACACCTTC.

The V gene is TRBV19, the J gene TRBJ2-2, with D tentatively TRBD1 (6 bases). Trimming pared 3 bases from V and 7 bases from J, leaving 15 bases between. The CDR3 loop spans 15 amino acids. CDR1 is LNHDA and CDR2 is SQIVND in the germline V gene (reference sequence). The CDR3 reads CASSMGQGKGGELFF. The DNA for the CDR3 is TGTGCCAGTAGTATGGGGCAGGGGAAAGGCGGGGAGCTGTTTTTT.

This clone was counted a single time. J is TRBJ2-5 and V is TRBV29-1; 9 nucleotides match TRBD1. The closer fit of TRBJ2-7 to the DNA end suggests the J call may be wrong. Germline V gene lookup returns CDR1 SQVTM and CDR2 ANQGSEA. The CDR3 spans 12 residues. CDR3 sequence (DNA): TGCAGCGCCCGACAGGGGGGCGGCGAGCAGTACTTC. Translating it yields CSARQGGGEQYF.

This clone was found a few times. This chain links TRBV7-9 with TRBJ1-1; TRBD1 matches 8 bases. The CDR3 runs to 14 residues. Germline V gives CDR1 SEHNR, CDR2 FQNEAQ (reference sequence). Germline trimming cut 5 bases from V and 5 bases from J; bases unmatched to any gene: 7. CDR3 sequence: CASSARQGATEAFF. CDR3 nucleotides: TGTGCCAGCAGCGCGCGCCAGGGGGCGACTGAAGCTTTCTTT.

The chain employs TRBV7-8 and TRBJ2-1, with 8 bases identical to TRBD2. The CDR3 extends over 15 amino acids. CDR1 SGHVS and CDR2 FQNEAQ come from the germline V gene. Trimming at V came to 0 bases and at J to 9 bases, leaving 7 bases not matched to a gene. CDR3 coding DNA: TGTGCCAGCAGCTTAGCGCCCGGGGGGGCCTCTGAGCAGTTCTTC. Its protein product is CASSLAPGGASEQFF.

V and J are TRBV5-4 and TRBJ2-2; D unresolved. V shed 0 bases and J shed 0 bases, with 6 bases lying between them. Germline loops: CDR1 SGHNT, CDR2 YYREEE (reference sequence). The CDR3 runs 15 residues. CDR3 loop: CASSLDQTNTGELFF. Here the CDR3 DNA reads TGTGCCAGCAGCTTGGATCAGACGAACACCGGGGAGCTGTTTTTT.

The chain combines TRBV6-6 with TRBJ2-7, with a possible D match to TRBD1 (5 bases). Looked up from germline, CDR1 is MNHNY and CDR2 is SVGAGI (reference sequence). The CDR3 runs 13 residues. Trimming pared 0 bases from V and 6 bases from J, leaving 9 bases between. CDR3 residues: CASSYSIDSEQYF. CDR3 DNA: TGTGCCAGCAGTTACTCGATCGACAGCGAGCAGTACTTC.

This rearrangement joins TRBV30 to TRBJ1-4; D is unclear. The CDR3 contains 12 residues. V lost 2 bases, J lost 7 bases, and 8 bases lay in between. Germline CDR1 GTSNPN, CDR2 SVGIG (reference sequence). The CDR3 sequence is CAWSPRGEKLFF. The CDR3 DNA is TGTGCCTGGAGTCCACGGGGTGAAAAACTGTTTTTT.

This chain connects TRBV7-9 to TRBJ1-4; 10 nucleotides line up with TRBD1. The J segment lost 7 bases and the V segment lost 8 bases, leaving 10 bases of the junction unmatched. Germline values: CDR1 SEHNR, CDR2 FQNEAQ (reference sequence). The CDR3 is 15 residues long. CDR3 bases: TGTGCCAGCCAGCGAGGGGACAGGGGCTCTGAAAAACTGTTTTTT. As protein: CASQRGDRGSEKLFF.

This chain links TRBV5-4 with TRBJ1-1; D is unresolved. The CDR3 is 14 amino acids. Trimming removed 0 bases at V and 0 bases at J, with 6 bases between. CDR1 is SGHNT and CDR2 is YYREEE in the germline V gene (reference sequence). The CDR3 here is CASSLVGMNTEAFF. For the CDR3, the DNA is TGTGCCAGCAGCTTGGTCGGTATGAACACTGAAGCTTTCTTT.

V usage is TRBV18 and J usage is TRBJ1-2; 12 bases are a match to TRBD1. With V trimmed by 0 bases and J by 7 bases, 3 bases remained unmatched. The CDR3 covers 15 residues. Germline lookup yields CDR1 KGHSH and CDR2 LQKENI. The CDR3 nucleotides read TGTGCCAGCTCACCACCGGGACAGGGGGCTTCTGGCTACACCTTC. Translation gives CASSPPGQGASGYTF.

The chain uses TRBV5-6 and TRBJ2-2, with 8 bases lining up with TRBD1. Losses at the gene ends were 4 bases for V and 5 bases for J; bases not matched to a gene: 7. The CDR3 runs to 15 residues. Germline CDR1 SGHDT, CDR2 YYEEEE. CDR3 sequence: CASSTDRGRTGELFF. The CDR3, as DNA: TGTGCCAGCAGCACCGACAGGGGAAGGACCGGGGAGCTGTTTTTT.

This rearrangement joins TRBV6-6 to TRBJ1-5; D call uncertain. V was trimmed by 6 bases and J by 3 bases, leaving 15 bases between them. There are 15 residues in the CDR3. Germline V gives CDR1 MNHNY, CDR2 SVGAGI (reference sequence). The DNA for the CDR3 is TGTGCCAGCAGAGCCACAGTTAAGTTCAATCAGCCCCAGCATTTT. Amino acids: CASRATVKFNQPQHF.

Written as DNA, the CDR3 is TGTGCCAGTAGTACCCGACAGGGGGCCTACGAGCAGTACTTC. It codes for CASSTRQGAYEQYF. This rearrangement joins TRBV19 to TRBJ2-7, with TRBD1 matching over 9 bases. Trimming cost V 4 bases and J 2 bases; bases outside gene matches: 3. Germline V gives CDR1 LNHDA, CDR2 SQIVND (reference sequence). This CDR3 region has 14 residues.

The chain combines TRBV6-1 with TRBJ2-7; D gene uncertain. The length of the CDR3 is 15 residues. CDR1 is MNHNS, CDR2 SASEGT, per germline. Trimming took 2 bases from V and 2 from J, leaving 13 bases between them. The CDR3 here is CASSEPGGPAYEQYF. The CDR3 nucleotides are TGTGCCAGCAGTGAACCCGGCGGTCCCGCCTACGAGCAGTACTTC.

As DNA, the CDR3 is TGTGCCAGCAGCGAAAGCGGGGGGGCCGTCAAAAACATTCAGTACTTC. It yields the protein CASSESGGAVKNIQYF. This chain connects TRBV9 to TRBJ2-4, with TRBD2 matching over 10 bases. The ends lost 3 bases at V and 3 bases at J; junction bases unmatched: 6. Germline V gene lookup returns CDR1 SGDLS and CDR2 YYNGEE. This CDR3 comprises 16 residues.

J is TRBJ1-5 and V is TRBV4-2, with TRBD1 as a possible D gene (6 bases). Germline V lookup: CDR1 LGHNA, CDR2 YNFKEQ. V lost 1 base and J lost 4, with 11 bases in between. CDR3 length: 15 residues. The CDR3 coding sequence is TGTGCCAGCAGCCAAGCGGACAGACAGAATCAGCCCCAGCATTTT. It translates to CASSQADRQNQPQHF.

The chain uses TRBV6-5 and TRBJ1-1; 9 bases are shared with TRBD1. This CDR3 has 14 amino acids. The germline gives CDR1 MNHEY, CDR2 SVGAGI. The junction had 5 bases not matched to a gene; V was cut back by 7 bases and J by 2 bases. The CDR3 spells CASIDRGANTEAFF. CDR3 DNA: TGTGCCAGCATTGACAGGGGGGCCAACACTGAAGCTTTCTTT.

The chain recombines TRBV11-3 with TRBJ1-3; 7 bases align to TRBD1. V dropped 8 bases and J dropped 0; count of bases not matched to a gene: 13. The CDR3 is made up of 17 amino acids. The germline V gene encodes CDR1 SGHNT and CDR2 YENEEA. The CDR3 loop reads CASDVGQSYLSGNTIYF. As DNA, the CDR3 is TGTGCCAGCGACGTGGGACAGAGCTACCTCTCTGGAAACACCATATATTTT. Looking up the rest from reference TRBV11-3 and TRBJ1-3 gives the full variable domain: EAGVVQSPRYKIIEKKQPVAFWCNPISGHNTLYWYLQNLGQGPELLIRYENEEAVDDSQLPKDRFSAERLKGVDSTLKIQPAELGDSAVYLCASDVGQSYLSGNTIYFGEGSWLTVV.

The CDR3, as DNA: TGTGCCAGTGGTAGGGGTTTCAACTATGGCTACACCTTC. Its protein is CASGRGFNYGYTF. This chain uses TRBV18 with TRBJ1-2, with D perhaps matching TRBD1 (5 bases). Per germline, CDR1 KGHSH and CDR2 LQKENI. The V gene lost 9 bases and the J gene lost 2 bases, with 13 bases spanning the gap. The CDR3 has 13 residues. Complete variable domain (other parts from reference TRBV18 and TRBJ1-2): NAGVMQNPRHLVRRRGQEARLRCSPMKGHSHVYWYRQLPEEGLKFMVYLQKENIIDESGMPKERFSAEFPKEGPSILRIQQVVRGDSAAYFCASGRGFNYGYTFGSGTRLTVV.

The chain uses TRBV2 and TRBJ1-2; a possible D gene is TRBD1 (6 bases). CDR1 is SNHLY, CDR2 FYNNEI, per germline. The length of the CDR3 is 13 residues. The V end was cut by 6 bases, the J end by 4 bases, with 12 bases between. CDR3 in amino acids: CASSAQGFYGYTF. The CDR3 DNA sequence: TGTGCCAGCAGCGCACAGGGATTCTATGGCTACACCTTC.

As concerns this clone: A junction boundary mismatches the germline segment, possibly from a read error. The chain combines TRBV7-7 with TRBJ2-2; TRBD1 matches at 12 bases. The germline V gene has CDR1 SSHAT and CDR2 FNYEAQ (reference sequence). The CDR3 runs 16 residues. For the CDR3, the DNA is TGTGCTAGCAGCCCGGGACAGGGGGCGCCCACCGGGGAGCTGTTTTTT. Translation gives CASSPGQGAPTGELFF.

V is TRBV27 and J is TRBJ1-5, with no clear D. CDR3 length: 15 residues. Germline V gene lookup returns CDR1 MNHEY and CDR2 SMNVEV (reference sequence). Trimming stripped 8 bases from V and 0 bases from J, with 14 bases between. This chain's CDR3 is CASRIAGYSNQPQHF. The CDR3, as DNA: TGTGCCAGCCGGATCGCAGGCTATAGCAATCAGCCCCAGCATTTT.

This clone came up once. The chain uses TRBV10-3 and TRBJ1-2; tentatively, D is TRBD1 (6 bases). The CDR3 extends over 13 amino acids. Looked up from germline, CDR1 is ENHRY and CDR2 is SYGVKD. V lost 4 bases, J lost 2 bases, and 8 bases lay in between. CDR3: CAISGTANYGYTF. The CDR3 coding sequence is TGTGCCATCAGTGGGACAGCCAACTATGGCTACACCTTC.

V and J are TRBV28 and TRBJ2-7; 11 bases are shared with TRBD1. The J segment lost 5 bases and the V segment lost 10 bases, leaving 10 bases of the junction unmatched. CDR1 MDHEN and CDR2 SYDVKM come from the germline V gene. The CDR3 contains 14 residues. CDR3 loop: CATLRDRGFDEQYF. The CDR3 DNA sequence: TGTGCCACCCTCCGGGACAGGGGGTTCGACGAGCAGTACTTC. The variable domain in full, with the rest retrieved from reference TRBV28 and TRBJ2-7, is DVKVTQSSRYLVKRTGEKVFLECVQDMDHENMFWYRQDPGLGLRLIYFSYDVKMKEKGDIPEGYSVSREKKERFSLILESASTNQTSMYLCATLRDRGFDEQYFGPGTRLTVT.

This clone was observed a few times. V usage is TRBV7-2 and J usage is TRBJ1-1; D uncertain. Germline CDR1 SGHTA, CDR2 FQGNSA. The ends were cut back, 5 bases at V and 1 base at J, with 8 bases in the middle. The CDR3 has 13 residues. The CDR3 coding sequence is TGTGCCAGCAGCCCAGATACGAACACTGAAGCTTTCTTT. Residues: CASSPDTNTEAFF.

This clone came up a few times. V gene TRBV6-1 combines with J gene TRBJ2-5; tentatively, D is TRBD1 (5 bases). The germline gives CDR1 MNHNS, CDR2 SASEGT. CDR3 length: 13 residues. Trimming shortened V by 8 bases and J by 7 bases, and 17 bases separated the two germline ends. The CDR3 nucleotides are TGTGCCAGCGATAATGACAGCCTGGGGACCCAGTACTTC. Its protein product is CASDNDSLGTQYF.

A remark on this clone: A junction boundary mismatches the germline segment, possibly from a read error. The CDR3 region has the DNA TGTGCCAGCTGTAGAGAACTTAATTCACCCCTCCACTTT. It yields the protein CASCRELNSPLHF. The chain uses TRBV5-1 and TRBJ1-6; no clear D gene. The CDR3 totals 13 residues. Germline V gene data show CDR1 as SGHRS and CDR2 as YFSETQ. The whole variable domain, filled in from reference TRBV5-1 and TRBJ1-6, reads KAGVTQTPRYLIKTRGQQVTLSCSPISGHRSVSWYQQTPGQGLQFLFEYFSETQRNKGNFPGRFSGRQFSNSRSEMNVSTLELGDSALYLCASCRELNSPLHFGNGTRLTVT.

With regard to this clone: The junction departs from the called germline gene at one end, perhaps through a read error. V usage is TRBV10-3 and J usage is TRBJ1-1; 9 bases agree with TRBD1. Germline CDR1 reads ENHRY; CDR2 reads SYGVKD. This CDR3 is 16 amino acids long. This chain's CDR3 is CASSYSGTGLNTEAFF. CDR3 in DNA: TGTGCCAGCAGTTACTCCGGGACAGGGCTGAACACTGAAGCTTTCTTT.